What follows are 20 T cell receptor beta chains derived from one specimen sequenced in a study of cytomegalovirus exposure and HLA in healthy donors. In the PCR, 60 Vbeta and 13 Jbeta primers were used. Profiling relied on immunoSEQ multiplex PCR, and the TCRdb table lists in-frame clones only, not all of them. The sample records 180,000 or so clones, 79% being singletons. Source material: PBMCs. The receptors here all came from a woman between 50 and 59 years old in good health and CMV-seronegative.

This clone has just a few counts. This chain links TRBV19 with TRBJ2-1; weak D call: TRBD2 (6 bases). The CDR3 runs 16 residues. In germline, CDR1 is LNHDA, CDR2 SQIVND (reference sequence). Trimming removed 1 base from V and 0 bases from J, with 10 bases in between. This CDR3 is CASSIGGGSSYNEQFF. As DNA, the CDR3 is TGTGCCAGTAGTATAGGTGGGGGGAGCTCCTACAATGAGCAGTTCTTC.

The rearrangement joins TRBV6-5 to TRBJ1-6; 9 bases are shared with TRBD1. This CDR3 comprises 15 residues. Trimming at V came to 6 bases and at J to 4 bases, leaving 4 bases not matched to a gene. The germline CDR1 and CDR2 sequences are MNHEY and SVGAGI. CDR3 amino acids: CASRGDRAYNSPLHF. CDR3 coding DNA: TGTGCCAGCAGAGGGGACAGGGCTTATAATTCACCCCTCCACTTT.

In regard to this clone: This sample also contains other DNA sequences that code for the same CDR3. This rearrangement joins TRBV28 to TRBJ2-1; 7 nucleotides match TRBD1. With 5 bases clipped from V and 4 bases from J, the junction kept 5 bases outside the gene matches. CDR3 size: 14 residues. Germline CDR1 is MDHEN and CDR2 is SYDVKM. This chain's CDR3 is CASSPYRGYNEQFF. The CDR3 nucleotides read TGTGCCAGCAGTCCCTACAGGGGTTACAATGAGCAGTTCTTC.

V is TRBV2 and J is TRBJ1-5, with 9 bases aligning to TRBD1. V gave up 6 bases and J gave up 3 bases; unmatched junction bases: 6. CDR3 length: 15 residues. Germline V gene lookup returns CDR1 SNHLY and CDR2 FYNNEI. The CDR3 coding sequence is TGTGCCAGCAGCGGGACAGGGTCTCCCAATCAGCCCCAGCATTTT. Protein: CASSGTGSPNQPQHF.

The V gene is TRBV7-6, the J gene TRBJ1-6; 7 bases are a match to TRBD1. The CDR3 is 14 amino acids. Germline V gene lookup returns CDR1 SGHVS and CDR2 FNYEAQ. V was clipped by 4 bases and J by 7 bases; unmatched bases: 4. The CDR3 sequence: CASSSGQKNSPLHF. In DNA form, the CDR3 reads TGTGCCAGCAGCTCGGGACAGAAGAATTCACCCCTCCACTTT.

This clone was counted a few times. V and J are TRBV4-1 and TRBJ1-5; 11 nucleotides align to TRBD1. CDR3 size: 16 residues. Germline CDR1 reads MGHRA; CDR2 reads YSYEKL. Losses at the gene ends were 4 bases for V and 5 bases for J; bases not matched to a gene: 7. The CDR3 DNA sequence: TGCGCCAGCAGCCCGGACAGGGGGCGATTCTATCAGCCCCAGCATTTT. Protein sequence: CASSPDRGRFYQPQHF.

The CDR3 region is CATSYRGGYYGYTF. CDR3 bases: TGTGCCACCTCCTACAGGGGCGGATACTATGGCTACACCTTC. The chain combines TRBV15 with TRBJ1-2; TRBD1 matches 7 bases. Unmatched junction bases numbered 9, after V lost 8 bases and J lost 3 bases. The V gene's germline CDR1 is LNHNV and CDR2 YYDKDF (reference sequence). This CDR3 has 14 amino acids.

The chain has TRBV18 and TRBJ1-1; no firm D call. This CDR3 contains 13 residues. Between the trimmed V and J ends, which lost 1 base and 1 base, there was a span of 4 bases. The germline V gene has CDR1 KGHSH and CDR2 LQKENI. The CDR3 spells CASSPRPNTEAFF. The CDR3 nucleotides read TGTGCCAGCTCACCACGGCCGAACACTGAAGCTTTCTTT.

This chain connects TRBV9 to TRBJ1-2, with 9 bases that match TRBD1. Germline CDR1 and CDR2: SGDLS and YYNGEE. With 3 bases clipped from V and 0 bases from J, the junction kept 12 bases outside the gene matches. The CDR3 covers 18 residues. The CDR3 is CASSGGGDRVVTNYGYTF. CDR3 DNA sequence: TGTGCCAGCAGCGGCGGAGGGGACAGGGTCGTTACTAACTATGGCTACACCTTC.

This clone was seen only a few times. A read error may produce the germline difference seen at one junction end. The chain recombines TRBV27 with TRBJ1-4; D perhaps matches TRBD1 (6 bases). The V gene's germline CDR1 is MNHEY and CDR2 SMNVEV (reference sequence). The CDR3 length is 15 residues. CDR3 protein: CPAGTCPATNEKLFF. The CDR3, as DNA: TGCCCCGCCGGGACATGCCCTGCAACTAATGAAAAACTGTTTTTT.

CDR3 nucleotides: TGTGCCAGCAGTGACCGGGGGTTGAGGAACACTGAAGCTTTCTTT. It codes for CASSDRGLRNTEAFF. V is TRBV25-1 and J is TRBJ1-1, with a tentative D call TRBD1 (5 bases). The length of the CDR3 is 15 residues. Deletions cut 3 bases from V and 1 base from J, with 12 bases between. Germline loops: CDR1 MGHDK, CDR2 SYGVNS.

V usage is TRBV5-1 and J usage is TRBJ2-1; 10 bases align to TRBD2. CDR3 size: 18 residues. Trimming took 0 bases from V and 0 from J; bases not matched to a gene: 6. Germline assignment: CDR1 SGHRS and CDR2 YFSETQ. CDR3 in amino acids: CASSLAGTSASSYNEQFF. The CDR3 nucleotides read TGCGCCAGCAGCTTGGCTGGGACTAGCGCGAGCTCCTACAATGAGCAGTTCTTC. Variable domain in full (rest from reference TRBV5-1 and TRBJ2-1): KAGVTQTPRYLIKTRGQQVTLSCSPISGHRSVSWYQQTPGQGLQFLFEYFSETQRNKGNFPGRFSGRQFSNSRSEMNVSTLELGDSALYLCASSLAGTSASSYNEQFFGPGTRLTVL.

The gene calls are TRBV5-1 and TRBJ2-5, with a tentative D call TRBD2 (6 bases). The end of the DNA is better explained by TRBJ2-7, so the J call may be wrong. Germline V CDR1 and CDR2: SGHRS, YFSETQ. The CDR3 runs to 14 residues. CDR3: CASSLASGVDEQYF. CDR3 DNA: TGCGCCAGCAGCTTGGCCTCGGGGGTGGACGAGCAGTACTTC.

CDR3 region: CASLPGRDGQTHTGELFF. The DNA for the CDR3 is TGTGCCAGCCTCCCAGGGAGGGACGGCCAGACTCACACCGGGGAGCTGTTTTTT. The J gene is TRBJ2-2, the V gene TRBV7-2, with 7 bases fitting TRBD2. The CDR3 has 18 residues. V dropped 8 bases and J dropped 3; count of bases not matched to a gene: 18. Germline V lookup: CDR1 SGHTA, CDR2 FQGNSA. Variable domain in full (rest from reference TRBV7-2 and TRBJ2-2): GAGVSQSPSNKVTEKGKDVELRCDPISGHTALYWYRQSLGQGLEFLIYFQGNSAPDKSGLPSDRFSAERTGGSVSTLTIQRTQQEDSAVYLCASLPGRDGQTHTGELFFGEGSRLTVL.

The chain joins TRBV7-9 to TRBJ2-1, with 7 bases aligning to TRBD2. This CDR3 comprises 14 residues. Germline-derived CDR1 and CDR2 are SEHNR and FQNEAQ (reference sequence). V gave up 5 bases and J gave up 6 bases; unmatched junction bases: 7. CDR3 region: CASSPPPSGNEQFF. The CDR3 DNA sequence: TGTGCCAGCAGCCCTCCACCTAGCGGCAATGAGCAGTTCTTC.

V and J are TRBV18 and TRBJ2-7; 7 bases align to TRBD2. The CDR3 loop spans 10 amino acids. CDR1 KGHSH and CDR2 LQKENI come from the germline V gene. J lost 7 bases, V lost 6 bases, and 0 bases had no gene match. The CDR3 DNA sequence: TGTGCCAGCTCCGGGGGGGAGCAGTACTTC. This codes for CASSGGEQYF.

The V gene is TRBV4-1, the J gene TRBJ2-7; a weak D match, TRBD2 (5 bases). The V gene lost 1 base and the J gene lost 6 bases, with 19 bases spanning the gap. Looked up from germline, CDR1 is MGHRA and CDR2 is YSYEKL. The CDR3 contains 16 residues. The DNA for the CDR3 is TGCGCCAGCAGCCAAGTGCCAAGGCGGGTAACCGGCGAGCAGTACTTC. This sequence encodes CASSQVPRRVTGEQYF.

This chain uses TRBV5-1 with TRBJ2-1; 10 nucleotides align to TRBD1. V dropped 4 bases and J dropped 7; count of bases not matched to a gene: 5. The CDR3 totals 14 residues. The germline V gene has CDR1 SGHRS and CDR2 YFSETQ. CDR3 nucleotide sequence: TGCGCCAGCAGCGGGGGACAGGGGTATAATGAGCAGTTCTTC. This translates into CASSGGQGYNEQFF.

The chain recombines TRBV7-9 with TRBJ1-5; 9 bases map to TRBD1. The CDR3 consists of 17 residues. Trimming took 4 bases from V and 1 from J; bases not matched to a gene: 8. Germline loops: CDR1 SEHNR, CDR2 FQNEAQ (reference sequence). The CDR3 nucleotides read TGTGCCAGCAGCTCCACAAAGGACAGGGGCAGCAATCAGCCCCAGCATTTT. This gives the protein CASSSTKDRGSNQPQHF. The full variable domain, its missing parts supplied by reference TRBV7-9 and TRBJ1-5, is DTGVSQNPRHKITKRGQNVTFRCDPISEHNRLYWYRQTLGQGPEFLTYFQNEAQLEKSRLLSDRFSAERPKGSFSTLEIQRTEQGDSAMYLCASSSTKDRGSNQPQHFGDGTRLSIL.

The rearrangement links TRBV18 to TRBJ2-1, with TRBD2 identical over 8 bases. J was trimmed by 9 bases and V by 3 bases; bases with no gene match: 10. The germline gives CDR1 KGHSH, CDR2 LQKENI. The CDR3 sequence is 15 residues long. The CDR3 is CASSPLSGNDAEQFF. The DNA of the CDR3 is TGTGCCAGCTCACCCCTTAGCGGGAATGACGCTGAGCAGTTCTTC.